The sequence of this TCR beta chain was determined in a study of shared clonotypes between healthy human individuals. Repertoires were generated with immunoSEQ multiplex PCR, while TCRdb's copy carries only in-frame clones and drops some. This table has some 2 million clones, about 95% appearing once. Naivety among CD8 cells was defined by CD45RO negativity and positive CCR7 selection, thereby excluding terminally differentiated effector memory CD45RA+ cells. The sequence derives from a man between 18 and 35 years old in good health. Sequenced sample: naive CD8+ T cells sorted from blood.

The CDR3 DNA reads TGCGCCAGCAGCCAAGCCGGGACTAGCGGCACAGATACGCAGTATTTT. It is translated as CASSQAGTSGTDTQYF. The chain combines TRBV4-1 with TRBJ2-3; 10 positions agree with TRBD2. The germline CDR1 and CDR2 sequences are MGHRA and YSYEKL. The CDR3 is 16 amino acids. The V gene end was trimmed by 1 base and the J gene end by 1 base; junction bases not matched to a gene: 2.